This T cell receptor beta chain was captured by sequencing in a study of blood T cell repertoires in COVID-19. Study context: From the United States, Italy and Spain came samples of acute and convalescent COVID-19.

Methods used by the authors: Reference gene primer amplification in the assay estimated nucleated cell counts. Here immunoSEQ multiplex PCR was the method, and the copy in TCRdb shows in-frame clones only, minus some. V and J calls and clone size are as listed in that table; D and trimming were resolved from the DNA. Here the sample spans roughly 230,000 clones, roughly nine tenths being singletons. CDR3 length: 15 amino acids. The germline gives CDR1 SGHRS, CDR2 YFSETQ. After removal of 0 bases from V and 4 bases from J, the junction contained 6 bases not matched to a gene. The source of this sequence is a man between 65 and 80 years old with acute or convalescent COVID-19. The V call is TRBV5-1, the J call TRBJ2-5; 7 nucleotides line up with TRBD2. Sequences were obtained from peripheral blood. The CDR3 region is CASSLEVREGETQYF. In nucleotides, the CDR3 is TGCGCCAGCAGCTTGGAGGTCAGGGAGGGAGAGACCCAGTACTTC.